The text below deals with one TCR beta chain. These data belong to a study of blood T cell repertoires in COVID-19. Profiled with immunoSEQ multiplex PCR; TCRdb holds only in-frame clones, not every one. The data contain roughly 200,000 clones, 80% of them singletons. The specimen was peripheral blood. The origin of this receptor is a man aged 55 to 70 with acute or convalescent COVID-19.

CDR3 residues: CASNPTGTSSGEQFF. For the CDR3, the DNA is TGTGCCAGCAACCCTACCGGGACTAGCTCCGGGGAGCAGTTCTTC. The V call is TRBV6-5, the J call TRBJ2-1; 9 bases map to TRBD2. V was clipped by 7 bases and J by 10 bases; unmatched bases: 14. Germline V gives CDR1 MNHEY, CDR2 SVGAGI. CDR3 length: 15 amino acids.